One and the same sample provided the 26 T cell receptor beta chains below, sequenced in a study of blood T cell repertoires in COVID-19. Produced via immunoSEQ multiplex PCR; TCRdb's table is partial and in-frame only. The data contain some 120,000 clones, around 63% of them singletons. Sequencing input: peripheral blood. The receptors stem from a woman in her seventies with acute or convalescent COVID-19.

The rearrangement uses TRBV15 and TRBJ2-7; possibly TRBD2 for D (7 bases). Germline values: CDR1 LNHNV, CDR2 YYDKDF (reference sequence). V was trimmed by 5 bases and J by 2 bases, leaving 13 bases between them. This CDR3 has 14 amino acids. Here the CDR3 reads CATSSAGAPYEQYF. The CDR3, as DNA: TGTGCCACCAGCTCTGCGGGGGCCCCCTACGAGCAGTACTTC.

This chain's CDR3 is CASSLEVAGPYEQYF. The DNA of the CDR3 is TGTGCCAGCAGCTTGGAGGTGGCCGGACCCTACGAGCAGTACTTC. The chain recombines TRBV11-2 with TRBJ2-7, with D tentatively TRBD2 (5 bases). Looked up from germline, CDR1 is SGHAT and CDR2 is FQNNGV. Trimming removed 3 bases at V and 2 bases at J, with 14 bases between. The CDR3 contains 15 residues.

The rearrangement links TRBV2 to TRBJ1-5, with D possibly TRBD1 on 5 matching bases. There are 15 residues in the CDR3. Looked up from germline, CDR1 is SNHLY and CDR2 is FYNNEI. Between the trimmed V and J ends, which lost 7 bases and 3 bases, there was a span of 16 bases. CDR3 sequence (DNA): TGTGCCAGCACCACCGGGCAGGGCGTCAATCAGCCCCAGCATTTT. It encodes CASTTGQGVNQPQHF.

The chain couples TRBV9 to TRBJ2-3; 13 positions match TRBD2. The CDR3 loop spans 16 amino acids. With V trimmed by 1 base and J by 6 bases, 5 bases remained unmatched. Per germline, CDR1 SGDLS and CDR2 YYNGEE. CDR3 nucleotide sequence: TGTGCCAGCAGCGTAACTAGCGGGGGGGCCAGTGATACGCAGTATTTT. As protein: CASSVTSGGASDTQYF.

The rearrangement joins TRBV29-1 to TRBJ2-5, with 11 bases identical to TRBD2. Germline assignment: CDR1 SQVTM and CDR2 ANQGSEA. The V and J ends lost 7 bases and 4 bases, in that order; junction bases with no gene match: 2. The CDR3 is 12 amino acids. CDR3 residues: CSALAGGETQYF. The CDR3 DNA sequence: TGCAGCGCTCTAGCGGGGGGAGAGACCCAGTACTTC.

The chain has TRBV18 and TRBJ2-1, with D possibly being TRBD2 (5 bases). Deletions cut 3 bases from V and 2 bases from J, with 8 bases between. This CDR3 is built from 14 residues. From germline, CDR1 is KGHSH and CDR2 LQKENI. CDR3 sequence reads: CASSPGLTYNEQFF. The CDR3 coding sequence is TGTGCCAGCTCACCCGGACTGACCTACAATGAGCAGTTCTTC.

The chain recombines TRBV7-8 with TRBJ2-5, with 7 bases aligning to TRBD2. Germline V CDR1 and CDR2: SGHVS, FQNEAQ. J was trimmed by 1 base and V by 7 bases; bases with no gene match: 12. The CDR3 has 16 residues. Here the CDR3 reads CASTPRASGSQETQYF. The CDR3 nucleotides are TGTGCCAGCACCCCACGGGCTAGCGGCAGCCAAGAGACCCAGTACTTC.

This chain links TRBV7-9 with TRBJ2-3, with TRBD1 matching over 11 bases. CDR1 is SEHNR, CDR2 FQNEAQ, per germline (reference sequence). J lost 1 base, V lost 10 bases, and 1 base had no gene match. This CDR3 has 13 amino acids. The CDR3 DNA reads as TGTGCCACGGGACAGGGGGGCACAGATACGCAGTATTTT. Amino acid sequence: CATGQGGTDTQYF. Full variable domain (remainder filled in from reference TRBV7-9 and TRBJ2-3): DTGVSQNPRHKITKRGQNVTFRCDPISEHNRLYWYRQTLGQGPEFLTYFQNEAQLEKSRLLSDRFSAERPKGSFSTLEIQRTEQGDSAMYLCATGQGGTDTQYFGPGTRLTVL.

The V gene is TRBV6-5, the J gene TRBJ2-5, with TRBD1 matching 8 bases. CDR3 size: 15 residues. From germline, CDR1 is MNHEY and CDR2 SVGAGI. The V gene end was trimmed by 2 bases and the J gene end by 5 bases; junction bases not matched to a gene: 7. CDR3 DNA: TGTGCCAGCAGTTACGGGATGGACAGGGATGAGACCCAGTACTTC. The encoded protein is CASSYGMDRDETQYF.

This clone was observed a few times. The rearrangement joins TRBV18 to TRBJ2-5; the D is unclear. Germline lookup yields CDR1 KGHSH and CDR2 LQKENI. CDR3 length equals 11 residues. Trimming left V 6 bases short and J 5 bases short, with 7 bases between. The CDR3 coding sequence is TGTGCCAGCTCCCCGAGGGAGACCCAGTACTTC. Its translation is CASSPRETQYF.

The chain uses TRBV5-4 and TRBJ2-1; D might be TRBD2 (6 bases). The CDR3 has 16 residues. Germline CDR1 reads SGHNT; CDR2 reads YYREEE (reference sequence). The ends were cut back, 4 bases at V and 2 bases at J, with 16 bases in the middle. The CDR3 sequence is CASSPEGLLTYNEQFF. The CDR3 DNA reads as TGTGCCAGCAGCCCTGAGGGACTTCTGACCTACAATGAGCAGTTCTTC.

The gene calls are TRBV4-1 and TRBJ2-1, with 8 bases aligning to TRBD2. The CDR3 is 18 residues long. With 0 bases clipped from V and 6 bases from J, the junction kept 13 bases outside the gene matches. CDR1 MGHRA and CDR2 YSYEKL come from the germline V gene. CDR3 amino acids: CASSQDGPGTRWVNEQFF. CDR3 nucleotides: TGCGCCAGCAGCCAAGACGGGCCCGGGACTAGATGGGTCAATGAGCAGTTCTTC.

This clone was picked up a small number of times. V and J are TRBV25-1 and TRBJ2-1; possible D gene TRBD2, 6 bases. CDR3 length: 15 amino acids. CDR1 is MGHDK and CDR2 is SYGVNS in the germline V gene. Trimming stripped 3 bases from V and 1 base from J, with 10 bases between. CDR3 in amino acids: CASSDLTRSYNEQFF. The CDR3 region has the DNA TGTGCCAGCAGTGATTTGACTAGATCCTACAATGAGCAGTTCTTC.

This clone was observed a single time. V usage is TRBV10-3 and J usage is TRBJ2-1; D is possibly TRBD2 (6 bases). There are 17 residues in the CDR3. V was trimmed by 4 bases and J by 2 bases, leaving 18 bases between them. Looked up from germline, CDR1 is ENHRY and CDR2 is SYGVKD. As DNA, the CDR3 is TGTGCCATCAGTGGGAGTGAGGCGGGGCTCGCCTACAATGAGCAGTTCTTC. This codes for CAISGSEAGLAYNEQFF.

V is TRBV30 and J is TRBJ1-3; 8 bases agree with TRBD1. This CDR3 region has 17 residues. Germline V gives CDR1 GTSNPN, CDR2 SVGIG (reference sequence). V shed 1 base and J 2 bases; nucleotides not matched to a gene: 10. The CDR3 protein is CAWSAWSDRGTGNTIYF. In DNA form, the CDR3 reads TGTGCCTGGAGTGCATGGTCCGACAGGGGTACTGGAAACACCATATATTTT.

This clone came up once. Other DNA sequences in the same sample also yield this CDR3. The genes are TRBV6-1 and TRBJ2-5; 8 bases are a match to TRBD2. In germline, CDR1 is MNHNS, CDR2 SASEGT. This CDR3 region has 14 residues. Trimming cost V 1 base and J 5 bases; bases outside gene matches: 3. CDR3 sequence (DNA): TGTGCCAGCAGTGAAGGTGGCGGGGGGGAGACCCAGTACTTC. Encoded protein: CASSEGGGGETQYF.

The CDR3 DNA reads as TGTGCCAGCAGTCGAATAACGACTAGCGACACTATCGGGGAGCTGTTTTTT. This gives the protein CASSRITTSDTIGELFF. This sequence joins TRBV3-1 (or the pseudogene TRBV3-2) and TRBJ2-2; 8 bases align to TRBD2. CDR3 length equals 17 residues. Germline V gives CDR1 LGHDT, CDR2 YNNKEL (reference sequence). The V and J ends lost 6 bases and 7 bases, in that order; junction bases with no gene match: 16.

The gene calls are TRBV7-9 and TRBJ1-2, with 9 bases aligning to TRBD1. The germline CDR1 and CDR2 sequences are SEHNR and FQNEAQ (reference sequence). J lost 5 bases, V lost 5 bases, and 15 bases had no gene match. The CDR3 extends over 17 amino acids. The CDR3 nucleotides read TGTGCCAGCAGCGGGTTTAAGGGGGACAGGGAGACTTATGGCTACACCTTC. The encoded protein is CASSGFKGDRETYGYTF. The complete variable domain, with remaining parts taken from reference TRBV7-9 and TRBJ1-2, reads DTGVSQNPRHKITKRGQNVTFRCDPISEHNRLYWYRQTLGQGPEFLTYFQNEAQLEKSRLLSDRFSAERPKGSFSTLEIQRTEQGDSAMYLCASSGFKGDRETYGYTFGSGTRLTVV.

The chain combines TRBV14 with TRBJ2-4, with TRBD1 identical over 9 bases. V trimming: 3 bases; J trimming: 8 bases; junction bases outside the gene matches: 17. The germline gives CDR1 SGHDN, CDR2 FVKESK. This CDR3 contains 18 residues. The CDR3 reads CASSQEPRQGGEGDIQYF. The CDR3 DNA reads as TGTGCCAGCAGCCAGGAGCCACGACAGGGGGGCGAAGGGGACATTCAGTACTTC.

The chain recombines TRBV6-5 with TRBJ1-2; the D is unclear. CDR3 length: 13 amino acids. CDR1 and CDR2 from the germline V gene are MNHEY and SVGAGI. The ends were cut back, 6 bases at V and 0 bases at J, with 8 bases in the middle. The CDR3 nucleotides are TGTGCCAGCAGACAACAGACTAACTATGGCTACACCTTC. It yields the protein CASRQQTNYGYTF.

The V and J genes are TRBV19 and TRBJ1-1; D possibly corresponds to TRBD1 (5 bases). The germline V and J ends were trimmed by 4 bases and 3 bases, with 9 bases remaining between them. The CDR3 sequence is 13 residues long. Germline V CDR1 and CDR2: LNHDA, SQIVND (reference sequence). The CDR3 DNA reads TGTGCCAGTAGTAAGGAAGGGGACACTGAAGCTTTCTTT. Translated, it gives CASSKEGDTEAFF.

This clone was seen only a few times. The chain has TRBV5-1 and TRBJ2-7; 9 positions agree with TRBD2. Losses at the gene ends were 2 bases for V and 7 bases for J; bases not matched to a gene: 10. The CDR3 has 15 residues. Germline assignment: CDR1 SGHRS and CDR2 YFSETQ. CDR3 loop: CASSFLSGSPGEQYF. The CDR3 coding sequence is TGCGCCAGCAGCTTCCTTAGCGGGAGTCCGGGGGAGCAGTACTTC.

This rearrangement joins TRBV10-1 to TRBJ1-5, with 8 bases lining up with TRBD1. Germline trimming cut 3 bases from V and 1 base from J; bases unmatched to any gene: 8. CDR3 length equals 17 residues. Germline CDR1 is WNHNN and CDR2 is SYGVQD (reference sequence). The CDR3 loop reads CASSELDRAVSNQPQHF. As DNA, the CDR3 is TGCGCCAGCAGTGAATTGGACAGGGCGGTCAGCAATCAGCCCCAGCATTTT.

This chain joins TRBV6-5 and TRBJ2-5; D is unresolved. Germline V CDR1 and CDR2: MNHEY, SVGAGI. The CDR3 is made up of 12 amino acids. Trimming stripped 7 bases from V and 2 bases from J, with 8 bases between. The CDR3 DNA follows: TGTGCCAGCACCTGGGCGCAAGAGACCCAGTACTTC. Translated, it gives CASTWAQETQYF.

The CDR3 DNA reads as TGTGCCATCAGTGGTGGCCAGGGGAACACCGGGGAGCTGTTTTTT. Its protein is CAISGGQGNTGELFF. The chain recombines TRBV10-3 with TRBJ2-2; D is possibly TRBD1 (5 bases). Germline V lookup: CDR1 ENHRY, CDR2 SYGVKD. The V and J ends lost 4 bases and 1 base respectively, with 10 bases between them. The CDR3 extends over 15 amino acids.

The chain is built from TRBV6-5 and TRBJ2-7; TRBD2 might be the D (7 bases). CDR3 length: 13 residues. V lost 6 bases to trimming and J lost 4 bases, with 13 bases between them. Germline CDR1 and CDR2: MNHEY and SVGAGI. The CDR3 coding sequence is TGTGCCAGCAGAGGGGGGGGCAGGTACGAGCAGTACTTC. This sequence encodes CASRGGGRYEQYF.